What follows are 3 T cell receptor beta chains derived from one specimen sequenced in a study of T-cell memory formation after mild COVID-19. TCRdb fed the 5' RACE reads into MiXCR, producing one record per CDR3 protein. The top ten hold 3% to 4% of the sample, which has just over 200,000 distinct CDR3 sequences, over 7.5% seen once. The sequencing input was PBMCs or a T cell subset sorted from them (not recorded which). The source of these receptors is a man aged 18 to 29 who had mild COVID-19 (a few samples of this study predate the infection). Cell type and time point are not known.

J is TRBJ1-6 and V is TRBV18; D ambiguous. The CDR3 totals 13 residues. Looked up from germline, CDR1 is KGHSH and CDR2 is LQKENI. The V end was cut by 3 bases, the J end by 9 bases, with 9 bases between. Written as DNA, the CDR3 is TGTGCCAGCTCACCTACCGCGGGTTCACCCCTCCACTTT. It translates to CASSPTAGSPLHF.

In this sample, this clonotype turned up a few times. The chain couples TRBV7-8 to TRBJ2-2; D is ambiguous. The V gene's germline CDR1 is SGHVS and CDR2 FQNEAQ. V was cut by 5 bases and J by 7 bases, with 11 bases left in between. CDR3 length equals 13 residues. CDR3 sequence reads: CASSLTSLGELFF. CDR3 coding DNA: TGTGCCAGCAGCCTAACATCTCTCGGGGAGCTGTTTTTT.

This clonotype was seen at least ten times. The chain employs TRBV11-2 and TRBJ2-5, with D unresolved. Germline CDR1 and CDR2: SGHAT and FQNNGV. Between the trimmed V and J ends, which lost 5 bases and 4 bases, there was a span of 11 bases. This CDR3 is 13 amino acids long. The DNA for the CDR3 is TGTGCCAGCAGCCCAAACCAACTAGAGACCCAGTACTTC. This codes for CASSPNQLETQYF. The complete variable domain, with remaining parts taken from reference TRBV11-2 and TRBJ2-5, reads EAGVAQSPRYKIIEKRQSVAFWCNPISGHATLYWYQQILGQGPKLLIQFQNNGVVDDSQLPKDRFSAERLKGVDSTLKIQPAKLEDSAVYLCASSPNQLETQYFGPGTRLLVL.